At least ten counts were recorded for the clone carrying this T cell receptor beta chain. This specimen belongs to a study of blood T cells in healthy people across ages. Then a second PCR, running roughly 6 to 12 cycles, was carried out with a sample-barcoded 5' primer and a J-beta primer mix. TCRdb ran MiXCR on the 5' RACE reads and lists one entry per CDR3 protein. The sample lists some 1.5 million distinct CDR3 sequences, 28% occurring once. The origin of this receptor is a woman under 40 in good health. Material: blood.

CDR3 region: CASSVGQGGWYNEQFF. CDR3 sequence (DNA): TGTGCCAGCAGCGTCGGACAGGGAGGATGGTACAATGAGCAGTTCTTC. The V gene is TRBV9, the J gene TRBJ2-1; 8 bases fit TRBD1. Looked up from germline, CDR1 is SGDLS and CDR2 is YYNGEE. The CDR3 has 16 residues. With 2 bases clipped from V and 4 bases from J, the junction kept 8 bases outside the gene matches.